Listed here is a single TCR beta chain. The specificity of this receptor is unknown. Per-nucleotide qualities are absent, and no much larger clonotype sits a single base away. The cohort comprised under 700 healthy bone marrow donors. At the time of sampling, all cohort members were nominally healthy, though unrecorded immune exposures were likely present. The donor was CMV seropositive and belonged to the group of 270 or so seropositive cohort members. A peripheral blood sample was provided by each donor, and peripheral blood mononuclear cells were used for TCR beta sequencing. The Qiagen DNeasy Blood Extraction Kit was used to extract genomic DNA from the blood cell samples. These data are taken from a study of cytomegalovirus exposure and HLA in healthy donors (dated 2017 in TCRdb). Broadly, across the study: An earlier analysis of approximately 640 of the donors reported 250 to 350 Gb of sequence data and some 100 million unique TCR beta sequences from 150 million to 200 million T cells. The genetic ancestry cluster associated with self-reported Caucasian donors included roughly four fifths of the roughly 390 genotyped donors. Four or five DR-DQ haplotypes were handled as single units for association and clustering because linkage in the cohort was strong. Typing coverage varied by locus: roughly 620-630 donors for A, B, C, DRB1 and DQB1; approximately 520 for DQA1; 606 for DPA1; more than 450 for DPB1. A later analysis re-examined previously published TCR beta repertoires from more than 550 donors and added high-resolution HLA genotyping to investigate patterns of TCR occurrence. An early release that covered roughly 600 HLA-typed donors contained approximately 300 gigabases of sequencing data and roughly 84 million unique TCR sequences. Donor age, sex, ethnicity and CMV serostatus were compiled together with the repertoire data. In a later genetic analysis, genome-wide SNP genotypes for about 65% of the roughly 700 donors were used, and that subset was treated as a discovery cohort. Every discovery cohort repertoire had been produced on one sequencing platform. An earlier analysis of 587 of the donors applied high-throughput TCR beta sequencing to assess whether each TCR beta V gene segment acted as functional or pseudogenic. Using immunosequencing, the study profiled T cell repertoires from 500 to 800 subjects and related those repertoires to cytomegalovirus serostatus. Besides the first cohort of roughly 640 subjects, a separate validation cohort made up of some 110 different subjects was used. Rather than drawing on any new phenotypic data, the later analysis identified candidate immune exposures from TCR beta sequences and the way those sequences occurred across donors. The study aimed to test whether cataloging public T cell receptors could reveal signatures of past pathogen exposure. Among some 400 genotyped donors of the cohort, an average of approximately 240,000 unique TCR beta nucleotide sequences was sequenced per donor, of which about 18% were non-productive. High-throughput TCR immunosequencing, statistical association of individual TCRs with disease status, and machine learning were combined to predict cytomegalovirus infection status. Class I and class II HLA loci were covered by the typing at four-digit resolution. Study-wide conclusions, independent of this receptor: An earlier analysis of roughly 570 of the donors showed that most TCR beta V segments appeared in productive rearrangements either about 90% or about 30% of the time, which broadly matched IMGT annotations. Most TCR sequences were observed very rarely across donors, whereas some public TCRs were present in many individuals. In a later analysis, the rate of TCR association differed among HLA loci, with DRB1 alleles having the most associated TCRs and HLA-C alleles having the fewest. Correlated functional status among segregating V segments might be attributable to linkage disequilibrium, but an unknown experimental factor could not be ruled out. At a false discovery rate of 0.05, a later analysis linked under 20,000 TCR beta sequences to specific HLA alleles. Sequencing depth was assumed to be roughly uniform across donors in the presence/absence analyses, though that assumption may not hold. The earlier analysis of around 600 of the donors excluded some 15 rarely observed V segments, including chromosome 9 orphons, because counts were too low. A total of roughly 160 TCR beta chains were listed by the study as associated with cytomegalovirus. In a later analysis, most CMV-associated TCR beta chains were found to appear HLA-restricted, with HLA associations seemingly driven largely by CMV exposure. When HLA alleles, especially DR and DQ, strongly co-occurred, TCR associations were difficult to assign to individual alleles. The authors suggested that the approach could potentially be generalized to other disease states and immunological phenotypes. A cluster of highly shared sequence variants was judged likely to be a technical artifact of the sequencing pipeline. The only immune exposure information available for the cohort was CMV serostatus. A later analysis found that HLA-associated TCR beta chains were more clonally expanded and had lower generation probabilities than equally common non-associated chains. V-gene and J-gene trimming of TCR beta chains was associated with a missense DCLRE1C variant in a later genetic analysis, and the association was replicated in an independent cohort. In vitro tests confirmed that three of the cytomegalovirus-associated TCR beta chains recognize cytomegalovirus antigens. According to a later analysis, parvovirus B19, influenza, CMV and Epstein-Barr virus appeared linked to several top co-occurrence clusters. Because some donors lacked HLA typing at each locus, the association tests relied only on the typed subset. According to a later genetic analysis, donors in an Asian-associated ancestry cluster had fewer N-insertions in productive TCRs than the approximately 670-donor mean. This cohort had only TCR beta chains sequenced, and the lack of alpha or paired-chain data limited which features could be detected. The classifier was reported to diagnose cytomegalovirus status with high specificity and sensitivity in both the original and validation cohorts. A further reported finding was that TCR beta sequences accurately predicted the HLA-A and HLA-B alleles for most subjects in the first cohort.

To prepare the library, the immunoSEQ multiplex PCR assay was applied. A mixture of 60 forward primers for TCR Vbeta segments and 13 reverse primers for TCR Jbeta segments was used in the multiplex PCR. The CDR3 region of rearranged TCR beta genes was amplified from genomic DNA with a multiplex PCR assay. The amplified TCR beta libraries were sequenced on the Illumina HiSeq System as 87-base-pair reads. Regarding the original processing steps: A later analysis tallied approximately 87 million unique TCR beta chains across the 666 repertoires, and approximately 9.9 million of those chains were shared by two or more donors. A nearest-neighbor algorithm error-corrected the raw reads and collapsed the reads into unique sequences, merging closely related sequences to remove PCR and sequencing errors. V, D and J gene segments were assigned by aligning CDR3 sequences to IMGT reference sequences. Each retained sequence needed at least a six-nucleotide match to both a V gene segment and a J gene segment. A rearrangement was called productive if the CDR3 had no stop codons and remained in frame with V and J, and every other rearrangement was called non-productive. Following IMGT convention, CDR3 was defined as the stretch from the second conserved V-encoded cysteine to the conserved J-encoded phenylalanine. Sequences without an unambiguous match to a single V gene segment were excluded from the earlier analysis of about 600 of the donors. In an earlier analysis of some 590 of the donors, V segments were called functional above 56.7% productive rearrangements and were called segregating when the between-donor standard deviation exceeded 5%. A statistical classification framework was developed to diagnose cytomegalovirus status using the catalog of TCR beta chain sequences. In a later analysis, TCR nucleotide sequences were compared against IMGT/GENE-DB human TR gene sequences so that V and J genes could be assigned. In a later analysis, CDR3 sequences and most-parsimonious VDJ recombination scenarios were assigned using the TCRdist pipeline. A later analysis defined each TCR beta chain by its CDR3 amino acid sequence plus V-gene family, and excluded reads lacking a unique V-gene family. As a way to deal with suspected cross-contamination and a sequencing artifact, a later analysis dropped 500 to 700 nucleotide sequences that were highly shared and had low generation probability. For each public chain, a later analysis derived a clonal expansion index from normalized ranks of inferred template counts within each repertoire. In a later analysis, generation probabilities were computed with a VDJ recombination model fitted to out-of-frame rearrangements, and the resulting probabilities were checked against IGoR. In a later analysis, TCR-TCR, TCR-HLA and TCR-CMV co-occurrence was scored with hypergeometric tests, and a repertoire-size bias correction was applied to TCR pairs. In a later analysis, false discovery rates were estimated by permuting HLA or CMV assignments 20 times. In a later analysis, co-occurring TCRs were grouped using DBSCAN, with TCRdist sequence similarity added in when clustering inside HLA-allele-positive subsets. Co-occurrence clustering excluded repertoires with fewer than 30,000 or more than 120,000 public chains, plus five with anomalous nucleotide sharing. This is the immuneACCESS table as TCRdb keeps it, with only in-frame sequences that have V and J called. A part of the clones is gone; compared with another copy, unresolved V genes explain less than half, and the rest is unexplained. V and J calls and clone size are those listed in that table; D and trimming were worked out from the DNA. For this sample the table gives about 140,000 clones, of which approximately 80% were detected only once. Approximately 4% of the sample goes to the ten largest clones.

This TCR was recovered from a woman in her 40s in good health and CMV-seropositive. The source material was PBMCs.

The CDR3 sequence is CASRRRGGAYEQYF. In nucleotide form, the sequence is TGTGCCAGCAGACGCCGCGGCGGGGCCTACGAGCAGTACTTC. Recombination joined TRBV6-5 with TRBJ2-7, with a weak D call of TRBD2 (6 bases match). Trimming costs V 6 bases and J 2 bases, and their ends lie 14 bases apart. CDR1 and CDR2 were assigned from the germline V gene as MNHEY and SVGAGI. From the cysteine up to the phenylalanine, the CDR3 has a length of 14 residues. Only the CDR3 part of the read is kept: 42 bases, read in frame from the first base.